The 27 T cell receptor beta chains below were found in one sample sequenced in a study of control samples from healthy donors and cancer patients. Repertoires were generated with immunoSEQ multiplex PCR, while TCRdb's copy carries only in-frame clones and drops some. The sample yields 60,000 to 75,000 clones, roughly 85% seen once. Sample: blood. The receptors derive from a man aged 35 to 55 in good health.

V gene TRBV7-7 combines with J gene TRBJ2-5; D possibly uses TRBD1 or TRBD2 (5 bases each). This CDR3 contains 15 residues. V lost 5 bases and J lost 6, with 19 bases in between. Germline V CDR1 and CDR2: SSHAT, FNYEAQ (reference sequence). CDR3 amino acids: CASSQASGGTKTQYF. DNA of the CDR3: TGTGCCAGCAGCCAGGCATCTGGGGGAACAAAGACCCAGTACTTC.

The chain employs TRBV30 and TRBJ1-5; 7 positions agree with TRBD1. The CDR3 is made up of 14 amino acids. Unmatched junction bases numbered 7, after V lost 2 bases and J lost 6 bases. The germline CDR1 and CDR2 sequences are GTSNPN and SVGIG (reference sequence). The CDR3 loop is CAWSSVTGSQPQHF. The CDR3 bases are TGTGCCTGGAGTTCCGTGACAGGGTCTCAGCCCCAGCATTTT.

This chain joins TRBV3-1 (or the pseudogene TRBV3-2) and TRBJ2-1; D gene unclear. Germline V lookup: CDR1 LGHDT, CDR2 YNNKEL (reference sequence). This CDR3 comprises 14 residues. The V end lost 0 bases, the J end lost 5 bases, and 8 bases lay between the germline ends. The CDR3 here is CASSQDLLNNEQFF. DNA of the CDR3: TGTGCCAGCAGCCAAGATCTTTTAAACAATGAGCAGTTCTTC.

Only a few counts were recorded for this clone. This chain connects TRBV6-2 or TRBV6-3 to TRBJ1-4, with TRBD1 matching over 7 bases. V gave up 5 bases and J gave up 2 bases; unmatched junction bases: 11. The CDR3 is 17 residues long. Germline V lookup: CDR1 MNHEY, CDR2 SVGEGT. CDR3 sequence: CASSIGQAQKTNEKLFF. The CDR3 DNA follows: TGTGCCAGCAGTATCGGACAGGCGCAGAAGACTAATGAAAAACTGTTTTTT.

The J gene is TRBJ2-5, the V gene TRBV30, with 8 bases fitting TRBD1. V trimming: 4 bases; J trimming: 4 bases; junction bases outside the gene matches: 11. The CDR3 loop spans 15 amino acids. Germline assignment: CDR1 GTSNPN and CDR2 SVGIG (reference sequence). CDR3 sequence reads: CAWTRGRGQGETQYF. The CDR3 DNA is TGTGCCTGGACCAGGGGGCGAGGGCAAGGAGAGACCCAGTACTTC.

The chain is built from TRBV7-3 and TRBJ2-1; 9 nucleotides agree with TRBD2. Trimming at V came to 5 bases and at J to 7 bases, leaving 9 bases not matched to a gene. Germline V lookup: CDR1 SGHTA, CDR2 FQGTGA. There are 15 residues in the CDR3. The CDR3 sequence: CASSTLAGPRNEQFF. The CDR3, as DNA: TGTGCCAGCAGCACGCTAGCGGGGCCCCGGAATGAGCAGTTCTTC.

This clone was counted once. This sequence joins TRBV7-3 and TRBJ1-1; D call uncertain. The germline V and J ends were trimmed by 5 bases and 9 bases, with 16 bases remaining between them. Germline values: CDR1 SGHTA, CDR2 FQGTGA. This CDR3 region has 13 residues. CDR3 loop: CASSLGVSNKAFF. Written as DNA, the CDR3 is TGTGCCAGCAGCCTCGGGGTCAGTAACAAAGCTTTCTTT.

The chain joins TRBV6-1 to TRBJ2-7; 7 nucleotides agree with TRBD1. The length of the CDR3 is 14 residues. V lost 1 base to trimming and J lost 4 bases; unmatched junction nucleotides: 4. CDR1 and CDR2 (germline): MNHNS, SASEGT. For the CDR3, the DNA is TGTGCCAGCAGTGAAGGACAGGGTGGTTACGAGCAGTACTTC. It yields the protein CASSEGQGGYEQYF.

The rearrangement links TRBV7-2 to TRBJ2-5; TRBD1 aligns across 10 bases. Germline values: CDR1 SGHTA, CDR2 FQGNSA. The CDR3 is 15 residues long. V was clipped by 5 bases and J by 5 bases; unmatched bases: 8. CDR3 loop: CASSRDRGQWETQYF. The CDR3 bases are TGTGCCAGCAGCAGAGACAGGGGGCAGTGGGAGACCCAGTACTTC.

CDR3 coding DNA: TGTGCCAGTAGTTCCCGGGACAGGGGAAGATCCGAAGCTTTCTTT. Encoded protein: CASSSRDRGRSEAFF. V and J are TRBV19 and TRBJ1-1, with TRBD1 matching over 10 bases. There are 15 residues in the CDR3. Losses at the gene ends were 5 bases for V and 8 bases for J; bases not matched to a gene: 11. The germline CDR1 and CDR2 sequences are LNHDA and SQIVND (reference sequence).

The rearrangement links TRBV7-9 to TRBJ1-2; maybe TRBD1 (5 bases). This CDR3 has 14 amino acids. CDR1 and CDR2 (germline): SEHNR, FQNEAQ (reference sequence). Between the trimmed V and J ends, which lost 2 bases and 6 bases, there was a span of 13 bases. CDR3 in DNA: TGTGCCAGCAGCTTATATGTAGGGGCGGATGGCTACACCTTC. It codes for CASSLYVGADGYTF.

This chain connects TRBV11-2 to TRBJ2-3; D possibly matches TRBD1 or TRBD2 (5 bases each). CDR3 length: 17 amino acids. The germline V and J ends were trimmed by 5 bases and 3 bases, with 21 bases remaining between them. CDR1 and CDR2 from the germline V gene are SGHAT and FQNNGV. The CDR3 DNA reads TGTGCCAGCAGCGAAGATGTTGCGGGCGCAGGGACAGATACGCAGTATTTT. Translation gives CASSEDVAGAGTDTQYF.

This CDR3 is CASSLGLDNEQFF. CDR3 DNA: TGTGCCAGCTCACTAGGGCTAGACAATGAGCAGTTCTTC. The V and J genes are TRBV18 and TRBJ2-1; D remains ambiguous. This CDR3 contains 13 residues. The germline V gene has CDR1 KGHSH and CDR2 LQKENI. V lost 4 bases to trimming and J lost 5 bases, with 9 bases between them.

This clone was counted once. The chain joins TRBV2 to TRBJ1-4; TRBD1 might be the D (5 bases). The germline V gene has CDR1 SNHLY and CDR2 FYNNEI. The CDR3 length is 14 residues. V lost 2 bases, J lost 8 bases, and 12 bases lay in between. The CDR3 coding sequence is TGTGCCAGCAGTGAAAGGGGTGTAGGGGAAAAACTGTTTTTT. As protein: CASSERGVGEKLFF.

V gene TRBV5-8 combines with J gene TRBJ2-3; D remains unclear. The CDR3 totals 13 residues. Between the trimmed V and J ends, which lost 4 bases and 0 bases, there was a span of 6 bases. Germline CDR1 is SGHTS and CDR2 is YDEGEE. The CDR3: CASSRLSTDTQYF. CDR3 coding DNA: TGTGCCAGCAGCCGTTTAAGCACAGATACGCAGTATTTT. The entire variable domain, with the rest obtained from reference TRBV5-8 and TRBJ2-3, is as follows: EAGVTQSPTHLIKTRGQQATLRCSPISGHTSVYWYQQALGLGLQFLLWYDEGEERNRGNFPPRFSGRQFPNYSSELNVNALELEDSALYLCASSRLSTDTQYFGPGTRLTVL.

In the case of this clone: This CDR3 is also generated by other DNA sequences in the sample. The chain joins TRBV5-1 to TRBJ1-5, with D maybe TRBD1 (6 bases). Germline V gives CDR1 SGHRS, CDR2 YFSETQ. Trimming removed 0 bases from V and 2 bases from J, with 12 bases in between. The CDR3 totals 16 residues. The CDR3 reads CASSLEGGGGNQPQHF. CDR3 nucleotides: TGCGCCAGCAGCTTGGAAGGGGGAGGGGGCAATCAGCCCCAGCATTTT.

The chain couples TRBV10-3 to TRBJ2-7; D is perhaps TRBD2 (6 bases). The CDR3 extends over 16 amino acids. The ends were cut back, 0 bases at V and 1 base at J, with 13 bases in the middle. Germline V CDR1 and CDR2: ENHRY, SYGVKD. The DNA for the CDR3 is TGTGCCATCAGTGAGTCAGGCGTTGGGGGGTCCTACGAGCAGTACTTC. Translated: CAISESGVGGSYEQYF.

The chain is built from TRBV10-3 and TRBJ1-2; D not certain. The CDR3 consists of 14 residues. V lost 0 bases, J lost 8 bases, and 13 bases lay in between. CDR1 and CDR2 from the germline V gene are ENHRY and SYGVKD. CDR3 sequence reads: CAISESGVSKGYTF. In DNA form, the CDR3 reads TGTGCCATCAGTGAGTCCGGGGTGTCAAAAGGCTACACCTTC.

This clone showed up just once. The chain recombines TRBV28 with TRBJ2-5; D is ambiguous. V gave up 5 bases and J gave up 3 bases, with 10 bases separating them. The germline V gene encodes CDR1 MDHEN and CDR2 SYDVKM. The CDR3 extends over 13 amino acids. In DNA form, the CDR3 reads TGTGCCAGCAGTCCGCCGACCGAAGAGACCCAGTACTTC. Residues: CASSPPTEETQYF.

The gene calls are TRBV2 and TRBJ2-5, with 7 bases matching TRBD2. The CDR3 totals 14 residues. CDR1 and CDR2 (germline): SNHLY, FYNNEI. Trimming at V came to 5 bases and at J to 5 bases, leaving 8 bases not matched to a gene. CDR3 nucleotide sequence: TGTGCCAGCAGTCCTGGGGGGGGTTGGGAGACCCAGTACTTC. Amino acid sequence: CASSPGGGWETQYF.

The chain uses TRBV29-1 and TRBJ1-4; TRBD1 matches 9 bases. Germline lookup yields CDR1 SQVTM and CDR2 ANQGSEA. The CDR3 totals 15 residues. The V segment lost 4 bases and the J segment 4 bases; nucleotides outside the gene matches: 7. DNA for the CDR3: TGCAGCGTTGCTCACAGGGGGCTGGGTAATGAAAAACTGTTTTTT. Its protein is CSVAHRGLGNEKLFF. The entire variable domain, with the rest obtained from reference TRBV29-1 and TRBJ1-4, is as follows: SAVISQKPSRDICQRGTSLTIQCQVDSQVTMMFWYRQQPGQSLTLIATANQGSEATYESGFVIDKFPISRPNLTFSTLTVSNMSPEDSSIYLCSVAHRGLGNEKLFFGSGTQLSVL.

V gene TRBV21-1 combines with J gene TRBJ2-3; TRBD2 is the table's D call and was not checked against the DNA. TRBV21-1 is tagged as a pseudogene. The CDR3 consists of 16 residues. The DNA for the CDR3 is TGTGCCAGCATCAACTCTGGACTAGCGGGCACAGATACGCAGTATTTT. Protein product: CASINSGLAGTDTQYF.

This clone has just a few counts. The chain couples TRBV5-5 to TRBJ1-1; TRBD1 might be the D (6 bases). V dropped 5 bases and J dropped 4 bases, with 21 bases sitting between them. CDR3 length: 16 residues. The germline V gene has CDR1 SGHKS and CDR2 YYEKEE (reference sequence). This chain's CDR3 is CASRFSYRVGGTEAFF. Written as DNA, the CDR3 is TGTGCCAGCAGGTTCAGTTACAGGGTGGGGGGCACTGAAGCTTTCTTT.

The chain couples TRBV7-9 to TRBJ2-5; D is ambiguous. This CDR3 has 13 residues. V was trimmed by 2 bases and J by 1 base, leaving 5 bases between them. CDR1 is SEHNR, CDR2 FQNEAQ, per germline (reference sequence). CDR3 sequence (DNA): TGTGCCAGCAGCTTATTCTCCCAAGAGACCCAGTACTTC. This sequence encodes CASSLFSQETQYF.

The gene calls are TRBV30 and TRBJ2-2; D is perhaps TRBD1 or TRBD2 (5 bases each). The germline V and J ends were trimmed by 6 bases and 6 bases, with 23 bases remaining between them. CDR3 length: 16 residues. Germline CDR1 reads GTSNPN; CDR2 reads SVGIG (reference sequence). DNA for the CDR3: TGTGCCTGCCGGAAGAAGGGACGTGTAGACTCCGGGGAGCTGTTTTTT. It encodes CACRKKGRVDSGELFF.

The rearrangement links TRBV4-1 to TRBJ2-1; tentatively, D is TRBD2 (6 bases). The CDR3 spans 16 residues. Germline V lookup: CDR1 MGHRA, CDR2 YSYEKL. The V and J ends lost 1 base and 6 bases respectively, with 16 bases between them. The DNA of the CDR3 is TGCGCCAGCAGCCAAGTGGAGGGGCTTACCAGCAATGAGCAGTTCTTC. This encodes CASSQVEGLTSNEQFF.

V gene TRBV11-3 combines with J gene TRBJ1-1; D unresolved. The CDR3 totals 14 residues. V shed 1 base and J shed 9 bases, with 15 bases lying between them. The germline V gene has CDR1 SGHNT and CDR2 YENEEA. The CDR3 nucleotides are TGTGCCAGCAGCTTAGGTACTGGAGGTGGAAAAGCTTTCTTT. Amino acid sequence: CASSLGTGGGKAFF.